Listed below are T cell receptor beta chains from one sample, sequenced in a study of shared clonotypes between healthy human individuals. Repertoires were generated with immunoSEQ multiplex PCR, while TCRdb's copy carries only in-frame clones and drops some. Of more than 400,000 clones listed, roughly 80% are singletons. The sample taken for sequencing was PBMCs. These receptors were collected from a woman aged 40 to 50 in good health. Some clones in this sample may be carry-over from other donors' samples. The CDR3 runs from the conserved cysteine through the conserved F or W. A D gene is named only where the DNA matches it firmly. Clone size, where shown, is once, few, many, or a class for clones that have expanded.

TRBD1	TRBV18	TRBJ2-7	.	TGTGCCAGCTCACCCGACAGGGCCGCGGACGAGCAGTACTTC	CASSPDRAADEQYF
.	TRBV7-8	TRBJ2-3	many	TGTGCCAGCAGCTTAGAGTACTTCGGCACAGATACGCAGTATTTT	CASSLEYFGTDTQYF
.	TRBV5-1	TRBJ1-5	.	TGCGCCAGCAGCGAGGGAAACGGCAATCAGCCCCAGCATTTT	CASSEGNGNQPQHF
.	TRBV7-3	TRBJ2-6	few	TGTGCCAGCAGCCCTAGTGGCGGCTCTGGGGCCAACGTCCTGACTTTC	CASSPSGGSGANVLTF
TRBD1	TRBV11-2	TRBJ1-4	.	TGTGCCAGCAGCTTACAAAGACAGGGGGCGTCTAATGAAAAACTGTTTTTT	CASSLQRQGASNEKLFF
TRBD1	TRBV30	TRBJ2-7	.	TGTGCCTGGACCCGGACAGGACAAACCTACGAGCAGTACTTC	CAWTRTGQTYEQYF
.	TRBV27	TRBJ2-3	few	TGTGCCAGCAGTCGGGACCGCCCCGCAGATACGCAGTATTTT	CASSRDRPADTQYF
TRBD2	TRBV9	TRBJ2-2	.	TGTGCCAGCTCCGGGCCACTAGCGGGAGGTTCCGGGGAGCTGTTTTTT	CASSGPLAGGSGELFF
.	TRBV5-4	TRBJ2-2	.	TGTGCCAGCAGCTTTGGGACCGGGGAGCTGTTTTTT	CASSFGTGELFF
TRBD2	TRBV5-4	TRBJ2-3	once	TGTGCCAGCAGCTTTGCGGGAGGGACCACAGATACGCAGTATTTT	CASSFAGGTTDTQYF
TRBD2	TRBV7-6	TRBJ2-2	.	TGTGCCAGCAGCTCCACGACTAGCGGGGTCGGGGAGCTGTTTTTT	CASSSTTSGVGELFF
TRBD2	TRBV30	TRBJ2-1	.	TGTGCCTGGAGTGTAGGGTTAGCGGGGGATGAGCAGTTCTTC	CAWSVGLAGDEQFF
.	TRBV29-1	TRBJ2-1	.	TGCAGCGTAAAACCTGGCAGTGAGCAGTTCTTC	CSVKPGSEQFF
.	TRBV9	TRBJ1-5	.	TGTGCCAGCAGCGTAGACGGGTTTTACAATCAGCCCCAGCATTTT	CASSVDGFYNQPQHF
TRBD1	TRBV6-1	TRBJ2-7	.	TGTGCCAGCAGTGTTAGGGACAGGAGCTCCTACGAGCAGTACTTC	CASSVRDRSSYEQYF
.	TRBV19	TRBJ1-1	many	TGTGCCAGTACCCCCGTTAGGGCGGCAGGCACTGAAGCTTTCTTT	CASTPVRAAGTEAFF
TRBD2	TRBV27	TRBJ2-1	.	TGTGCCAGCAGTTATCCGGGACTAGCGGTCAATGAGCAGTTCTTC	CASSYPGLAVNEQFF
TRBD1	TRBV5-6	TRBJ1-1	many	TGTGCCAGCAGCTTATTACAGGGGGCTGGGACTGAAGCTTTCTTT	CASSLLQGAGTEAFF
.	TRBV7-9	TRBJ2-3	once	TGTGCCAGCGCCCCCCGGAGCACAGATACGCAGTATTTT	CASAPRSTDTQYF
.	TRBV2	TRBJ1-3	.	TGTGCCAGCAGTGACCCAGGGGACCCTACTGGAAACACCATATATTTT	CASSDPGDPTGNTIYF
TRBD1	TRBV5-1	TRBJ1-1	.	TGCGCCAGCAGCGTCGTACAGGGGTTGAACACTGAAGCTTTCTTT	CASSVVQGLNTEAFF
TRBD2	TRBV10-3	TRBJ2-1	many	TGTGCCATCAGGGCGACTAGCGGGGGGGTTTTGGAGCAGTTCTTC	CAIRATSGGVLEQFF
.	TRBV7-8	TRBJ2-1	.	TGTGCCAGCAGCTTACTTCAGTTCGGGCAGTTCTTC	CASSLLQFGQFF
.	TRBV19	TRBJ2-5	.	TGTGCCAGTAGTACTAACTACAACCAAGAGACCCAGTACTTC	CASSTNYNQETQYF